The T cell receptor beta chain described here comes from a study of blood T cell repertoires in COVID-19. At the level of the study: Some COVID-19 samples were acute and others convalescent; all came from the United States, Italy and Spain. PBMCs, B-cell-depleted T cells, or T cells provided the cDNA or gDNA that made up the material.

In the original processing: Amplification of reference gene primers provided the estimated nucleated cell counts. TCRdb's copy holds only in-frame clones and misses some; the assay was immunoSEQ multiplex PCR. The V and J calls and clone size come from that table; D and trimming were worked out from the DNA. This sample has 45,000 or so clones, with more than 70% found just once. This CDR3 has 15 amino acids. V was shortened by 6 bases and J by 14 bases, with 23 bases between the two germline ends. Germline V CDR1 and CDR2: SGHAT, FQNNGV. The rearrangement links TRBV11-2 to TRBJ1-6; D is possibly TRBD1 (6 bases). The material sequenced was peripheral blood. The source of this sequence is a woman in her sixties with acute or convalescent COVID-19. CDR3 nucleotide sequence: TGTGCCAGCAGACCGAACAGGGTGGCTCTAAGCACCCTCCACTTT. Translated, it gives CASRPNRVALSTLHF.